This TCR beta chain was profiled in a study of neurological immune-mediated disorders. Regarding the study as a whole: Levels of TCR clonal expansion peaked in HTLV-1-associated myelopathy and reached their lowest in multiple sclerosis, under those of healthy controls. Across subjects, expanded clones had no CDR3 amino acid sequences in common, pointing to private repertoires in all groups.

Many counts were recorded for this clonotype. Its antigen is as yet unknown. Indicated time point: longitudinal time-point 1 (baseline). The controls, all healthy individuals, were blood bank volunteers in Maryland, USA. The cDNA was generated through 5'RACE incorporating 10-nucleotide random UMIs. TCRdb analysed the 5' RACE reads with MiXCR anew, one entry per CDR3 protein. The data contain fewer than 90,000 distinct CDR3 sequences, 10% of them singletons. The CDR3 extends over 15 amino acids. Germline-derived CDR1 and CDR2 are SGDLS and YYNGEE. Trimming pared 0 bases from V and 5 bases from J, leaving 14 bases between.

The TCR was taken from a man aged 25-45 years in good health. Input material: PBMCs. The chain is built from TRBV9 and TRBJ2-5, with D possibly being TRBD2 (5 bases). CDR3 protein: CASSVGGRGQETQYF. In DNA, the CDR3 is TGTGCCAGCAGCGTAGGAGGGAGAGGGCAGGAGACCCAGTACTTC. Filled out from reference TRBV9 and TRBJ2-5, the complete variable domain reads DSGVTQTPKHLITATGQRVTLRCSPRSGDLSVYWYQQSLDQGLQFLIQYYNGEERAKGNILERFSAQQFPDLHSELNLSSLELGDSALYFCASSVGGRGQETQYFGPGTRLLVL.